What follows is one TCR beta chain and its context. The antigen is undetermined. The entry originates in a study of OX40 agonist ivuxolimab in advanced cancers. Overall study context: Earlier anti-PD-1, anti-PD-L1 or anti-CTLA-4 therapy was permitted; around 40% had received some.

The V gene's germline CDR1 is SGHDN and CDR2 FVKESK. V was pared by 4 bases and J by 8 bases, with 10 bases of the junction left unmatched. The CDR3 spans 15 residues. Produced via immunoSEQ multiplex PCR; TCRdb's table is partial and in-frame only. The sample contains some 150,000 clones, about 93% of which appear only once. Study-wide results and caveats: Some nonresponders also had low normalized T-cell clonal expansion. At doses 0.1 to 3.0 mg/kg, CD4+ and CD8+ clones expanded.

V and J are TRBV14 and TRBJ1-2, with 10 bases identical to TRBD1. The material sequenced was CD4+ or CD8+ T cells sorted from blood, taken in a trial of the OX40 agonist ivuxolimab. This clonotype originated in an adult with an advanced solid tumor such as melanoma, head and neck, liver or kidney cancer. CDR3 coding DNA: TGTGCCAGCAGCCCCGGGACAGGGGCGGTATCGGGCTACACCTTC. It codes for CASSPGTGAVSGYTF.